This T cell receptor (beta chain) was found in a study of blood T cell repertoires in COVID-19 (dated by TCRdb to 2020 to 2021). Regarding the research as a whole: The collaborator samples originated in the United States, Italy and Spain and spanned the acute and convalescent phases of COVID-19. Nearly every sample came with metadata listing a de-identified subject ID, COVID-19 status, age in years and sex. The samples were drawn from two sources: the first 160 participants of the ongoing ImmuneRACE study, and 1,000 to 1,500 subjects contributed by 6 global collaborators. Deeply sampled blood TCRbeta repertoires from subjects exposed to, actively infected with, or recovered from COVID-19 were included in the dataset. The repertoires were released in a freely available public database meant as a resource for research on the immune response to SARS-CoV-2. Where HLA class I and class II types were available, the types were taken from metadata supplied by the sample provider, not from assay-based typing. The prospective study material was composed of cDNA or gDNA derived from T cells, B-cell-depleted T cells, or PBMCs. What the research found in general, with its limitations: How much clinical and demographic metadata was included differed by source and by participant, and the metadata was provided uncurated.

TCRbeta CDR3 regions were amplified from genomic DNA using the immunoSEQ Assay, a bias-controlled multiplex PCR. In the source study's methods: The number of nucleated cells in each sample was estimated by amplification of reference gene primers within the assay. Sequence reads were collapsed and filtered to measure the absolute abundance of every unique TCRbeta CDR3 rearrangement. For each sample, productive Simpson clonality was calculated as the square root of Simpson's diversity index over productive rearrangements. TCRdb retrieved this table from immuneACCESS and kept in-frame rearrangements only. Not all clones are present; in checked studies, unresolved V genes account for under half, and no reason is known for the remainder. Clone size and V and J calls were adopted from that table, with D and trimming inferred from the DNA. The sample table holds 300,000 to 400,000 clones, of which over 75% were seen once. The top ten clonotypes cover around 7.8% of the sample.

Each collaborating institution followed its own protocols to collect whole blood in K2EDTA tubes. For TCRbeta analysis, collaborators shipped samples in one of three forms: frozen whole blood, isolated PBMCs, or DNA extracted from either of those sample types. For this clone: The antigen this receptor binds is unknown. It has no much larger one-base neighbor in the sample; base qualities were not kept.

The CDR3 sequence holds 15 residues, the cysteine and phenylalanine included. Only the CDR3 part of the read is kept: 45 bases, read in frame from the first base. The germline V gene supplies CDR1 MNHNS and CDR2 SASEGT. Trimming removed 2 bases from V and 7 bases from J, leaving 14 bases between the germline ends. The sample taken for sequencing was peripheral blood. Recombination joined TRBV6-1 with TRBJ1-4; the D gene lacks a confident call. The receptor was derived from a human donor in a cohort sampled during active COVID-19. The CDR3 in this case is CASSESGGRSEKLFF. The bases read TGTGCCAGCAGTGAATCTGGAGGCCGGAGTGAAAAACTGTTTTTT.